This T cell receptor beta chain was recorded in a study of T-cell memory formation after mild COVID-19. Whole-study context: Each donor largely had its own TCR clusters.

There are 17 residues in the CDR3. TCRdb re-called the 5' RACE reads with MiXCR, one entry per CDR3 protein. The sample has fewer than 700,000 distinct CDR3 sequences; roughly 18% are singletons. The sequenced sample consisted of PBMCs or a T cell subset sorted from them (not recorded which). The chain combines TRBV21-1 with TRBJ2-2; no check of the table's D call, TRBD2, against the DNA was made. TRBV21-1 is given as a pseudogene. The sequence came from an adult woman who had mild COVID-19 (a few samples of this study predate the infection). Cell type and time point are not known. The chain's CDR3 is CASSKVVTSGRKGELFF. The CDR3 DNA follows: TGTGCCAGCAGCAAAGTGGTAACTAGCGGGAGGAAGGGGGAGCTGTTTTTT.